This TCR beta chain is drawn from a study of blood T cell repertoires in COVID-19. Across the study: The United States, Italy and Spain supplied acute and convalescent COVID-19 samples.

Adults between roughly 18 and 90 years of age took part from approximately 24 US areas. Participants' own reports of clinical history determined their cohort assignment. Two negative PCRs, clearance, or symptom resolution had been documented for recovered Cohort 3 donors. Germline assignment: CDR1 SGHNT and CDR2 YENEEA. The CDR3 totals 12 residues. V lost 5 bases and J lost 8, with 11 bases in between. Method: immunoSEQ multiplex PCR; TCRdb's copy keeps in-frame clones and lacks some. This table holds a few hundred thousand clones, roughly 91% found once. Material for sequencing was PBMCs or T cells enriched from blood (not recorded which). The chain links TRBV11-3 to TRBJ2-3, with unresolved D. The clonotype was recovered from a woman aged 25 to 39 who had recovered from COVID-19. CDR3 in DNA: TGTGCCAGCAGCCCCCCTATTGGTACGCAGTATTTT. Amino acids: CASSPPIGTQYF.